This T cell receptor beta chain appears in the sequencing data of a study of T cells in Graves' hyperthyroidism and ophthalmopathy (dated by TCRdb to the late 2010s). The study in broad terms: Peripheral blood samples were taken at initial diagnosis, before any treatment was given. TCR V-J signatures able to tell the groups apart were searched for in a discovery cohort of some 97 patients, of whom more than 40 had Graves' ophthalmopathy and some 60 had stable Graves' hyperthyroidism. Prospective prediction of ophthalmopathy was tested in an independent validation cohort of 18 to 20 hyperthyroidism patients and around 16 patients who later progressed to ophthalmopathy. For training and testing, the 100 or so patients in the discovery cohort were randomly divided in a 7:3 ratio. In addition, the study compared T-cell repertoires in thyroid tissue and in blood from 6 or 7 Graves' hyperthyroidism patients. After blood sampling, hyperthyroidism patients were treated with methimazole at a starting dose of 30 mg daily, and ophthalmopathy patients were treated with high-dose intravenous methylprednisolone. TCR Vbeta CDR3 sequencing of 120 to 150 peripheral blood samples (approximately 44 ophthalmopathy, under 80 hyperthyroidism and around 17 progressor patients) is reported in the paper. Study-wide conclusions, independent of this receptor: A 13 V-J signature model separated ophthalmopathy from stable hyperthyroidism, with about 90% sensitivity and 81% to 82% specificity in cross-validation and 80%/75% in testing. Most expanded thyroid clonotypes (frequency above 0.001) were also detected in blood, suggesting blood repertoires may reflect thyroid immune responses. No statistical method was used to fix the sample size in advance, and group allocation was not hidden from the investigators. In validation, the model predicted progression to ophthalmopathy a median of roughly 6.5 months before onset, with around 70% sensitivity and 72.22% specificity.

V lost 0 bases and J lost 9 bases; the stretch between them is 20 bases long. The germline V gene (reference sequence) specifies LGHDT as CDR1 and YNNKEL as CDR2. From its cysteine to its phenylalanine, the CDR3 spans 16 amino acids. The kept DNA is CDR3 alone, 48 bases in frame from the first base. The TCR beta CDR3 regions were amplified from RNA transcripts. A first-round RT-PCR of the TCR CDR3 used the HTBI primer set with the Qiagen OneStep RT-PCR kit. The libraries were constructed in a second round of multiplex PCR and then size-selected and purified. Libraries were sequenced paired-end with 100 bp reads on an Illumina HiSeq2000. The paper's processing steps were these. SOAPnuke was used to process the raw data, removing reads that contained adapters or uncalled bases, had a mean Phred below 15, or lacked an exact match to the constant primer or identifier. COPE v1.2.5 was used to merge the high-quality paired reads, and each unique nucleotide sequence was defined as a clonotype. MiTCR v1.1 was used to align the clonotypes against IMGT TRBV, TRBD and TRBJ reference segments. The analysis included only V-J combinations with a frequency above 0.0001, which together covered around 99% of the repertoires. A TCS score was defined as the ratio between F50 (clonal expansion) and ExV (chaos), using BLOSUM62-based TCRdist between CDR3 peptides within each V-J. Welch's t-statistics and random forest reduced roughly 530 V-J features to roughly 13, which were used in a naive Bayes classifier (R e1071). TCRdb reanalyzed the raw reads on its own, using fastp at Q25 for trimming and MiXCR for clone calling, and kept in-frame beta chains. Under each unique CDR3 protein, matching rows form one entry showing the most common genes and DNA. TCRdb's processing, not the authors' own work, is the source of the V and J calls. This sample holds approximately 620,000 distinct CDR3 sequences; 16% were observed only once. About 3.5% of the sample lies in the top ten.

At least ten counts were recorded for this clonotype. What antigen it recognizes has not been identified. The sample holds no much larger clone one base away, and base qualities are not on file. Moderately to severely active disease, a Clinical Activity Score of at least 3, a NOSPECS grade of at least 4, and a duration under 3 months were present in ophthalmopathy patients. The study excluded patients with uncontrolled infections, other autoimmune diseases, pregnancy or lactation. Clinical symptoms, serum thyroxine and TRAb, thyroid ultrasound, and orbital computed tomography formed the basis for the diagnoses. PBMCs were separated from roughly 10 ml of fresh peripheral blood using Ficoll-Paque density gradient centrifugation. Total RNA was extracted using Trizol reagent, and RNA quality was assessed on an Agilent 2100 Bioanalyzer.

The sample taken for sequencing was blood. Recombination connected TRBV3-1 to TRBJ2-5; a tentative D call is TRBD2 (5 bases match). This clonotype was obtained from a woman between 40 and 55 years old with Graves' ophthalmopathy. The DNA sequence reads TGTGCCAGCAGCCAAGAACTGGTGTCCGGGAAGGGAGCCCAGTACTTC. It encodes CASSQELVSGKGAQYF.